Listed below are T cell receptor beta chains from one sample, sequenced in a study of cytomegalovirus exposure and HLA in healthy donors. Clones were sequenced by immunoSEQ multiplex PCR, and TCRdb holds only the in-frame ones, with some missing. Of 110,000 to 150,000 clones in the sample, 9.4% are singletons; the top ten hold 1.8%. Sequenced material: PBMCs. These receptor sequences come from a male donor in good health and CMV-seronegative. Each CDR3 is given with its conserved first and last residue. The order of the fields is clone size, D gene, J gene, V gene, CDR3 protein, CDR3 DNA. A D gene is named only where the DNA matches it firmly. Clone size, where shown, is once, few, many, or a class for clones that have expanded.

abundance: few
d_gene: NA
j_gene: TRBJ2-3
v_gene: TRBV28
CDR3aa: CASSSHGLVRGYTQYF
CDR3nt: TGTGCCAGCAGTTCCCACGGACTAGTCAGGGGTTATACGCAGTATTTT

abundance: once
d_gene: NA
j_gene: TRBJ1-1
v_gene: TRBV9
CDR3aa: CASSAYFNTEAFF
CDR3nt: TGTGCCAGCAGCGCTTACTTTAACACTGAAGCTTTCTTT

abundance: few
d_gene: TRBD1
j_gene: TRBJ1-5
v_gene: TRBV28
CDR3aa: CASSSVDRDWVNQPQHF
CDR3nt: TGTGCCAGCAGTTCCGTGGACAGGGACTGGGTCAATCAGCCCCAGCATTTT

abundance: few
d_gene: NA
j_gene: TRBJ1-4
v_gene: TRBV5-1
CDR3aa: CASSLGAANEKLFF
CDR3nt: TGCGCCAGCAGCTTGGGGGCAGCTAATGAAAAACTGTTTTTT

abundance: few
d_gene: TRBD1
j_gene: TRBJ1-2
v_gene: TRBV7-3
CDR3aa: CASSLTGGARGGYTF
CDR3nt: TGTGCCAGCAGCTTAACAGGGGGCGCGAGGGGAGGCTACACCTTC

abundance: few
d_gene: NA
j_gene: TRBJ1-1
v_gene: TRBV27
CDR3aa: CASSLSTEGYTEAFF
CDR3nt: TGTGCCAGCAGTTTATCAACAGAGGGATACACTGAAGCTTTCTTT

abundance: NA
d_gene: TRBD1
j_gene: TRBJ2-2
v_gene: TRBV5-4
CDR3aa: CASSSGGAGELFF
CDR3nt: TGTGCCAGCAGCTCAGGGGGTGCCGGGGAGCTGTTTTTT

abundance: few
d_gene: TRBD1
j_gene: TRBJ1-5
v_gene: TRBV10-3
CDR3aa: CASWTGGDQPQHF
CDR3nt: TGTGCCAGCTGGACAGGTGGGGACCAGCCCCAGCATTTT

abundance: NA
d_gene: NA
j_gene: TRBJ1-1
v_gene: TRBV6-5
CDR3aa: CASSQSENTEAFF
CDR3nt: TGTGCCAGCAGCCAGTCAGAGAACACTGAAGCTTTCTTT

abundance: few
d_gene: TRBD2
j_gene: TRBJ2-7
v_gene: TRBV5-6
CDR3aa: CASNTGGSVYEQYF
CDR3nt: TGTGCCAGCAATACCGGGGGGAGTGTCTACGAGCAGTACTTC

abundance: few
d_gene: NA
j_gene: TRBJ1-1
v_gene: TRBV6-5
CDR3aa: CASSYSSMNTEAFF
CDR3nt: TGTGCCAGCAGTTATTCTTCTATGAACACTGAAGCTTTCTTT

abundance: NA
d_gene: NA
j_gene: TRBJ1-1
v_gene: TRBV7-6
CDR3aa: CASSPGTPRTEAFF
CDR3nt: TGTGCCAGCAGCCCAGGGACACCCAGGACTGAAGCTTTCTTT

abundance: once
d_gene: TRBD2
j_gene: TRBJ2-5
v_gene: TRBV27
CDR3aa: CASSLGLAEVETQYF
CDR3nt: TGTGCCAGCAGTTTAGGGCTAGCGGAGGTGGAGACCCAGTACTTC

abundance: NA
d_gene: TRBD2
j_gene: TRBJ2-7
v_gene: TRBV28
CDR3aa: CASSLTSGSYEQYF
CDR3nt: TGTGCCAGCAGCCTTACTAGCGGGAGCTACGAGCAGTACTTC

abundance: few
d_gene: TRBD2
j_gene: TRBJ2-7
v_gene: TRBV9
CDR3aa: CASSGTSGYEQYF
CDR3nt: TGTGCCAGTTCCGGGACTAGCGGCTACGAGCAGTACTTC

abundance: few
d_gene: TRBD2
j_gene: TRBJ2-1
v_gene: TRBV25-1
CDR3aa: CASSGAGGNIAGVDEQFF
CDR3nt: TGTGCCAGCAGTGGGGCAGGGGGGAATATAGCGGGAGTAGATGAGCAGTTCTTC

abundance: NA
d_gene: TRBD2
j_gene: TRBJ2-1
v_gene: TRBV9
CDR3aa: CASSVALAGGGEQFF
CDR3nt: TGTGCCAGCAGCGTCGCTCTAGCGGGAGGGGGTGAGCAGTTCTTC

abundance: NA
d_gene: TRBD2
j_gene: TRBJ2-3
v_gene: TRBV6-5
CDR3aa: CASSYGGRAVDTQYF
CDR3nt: TGTGCCAGCAGTTACGGCGGGAGGGCAGTAGATACGCAGTATTTT

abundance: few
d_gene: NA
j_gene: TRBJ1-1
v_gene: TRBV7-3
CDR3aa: CARHTPGPEAFF
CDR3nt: TGTGCCAGACACACCCCTGGGCCTGAAGCTTTCTTT

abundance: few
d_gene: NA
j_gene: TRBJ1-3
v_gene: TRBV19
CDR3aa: CASSRGPAGNTIYF
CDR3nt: TGTGCCAGTAGTCGTGGTCCAGCGGGAAACACCATATATTTT

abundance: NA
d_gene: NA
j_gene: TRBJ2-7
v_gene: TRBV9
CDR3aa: CASSLRSADSQYEQYF
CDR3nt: TGTGCCAGCAGCCTGAGATCAGCGGACAGCCAATACGAGCAGTACTTC

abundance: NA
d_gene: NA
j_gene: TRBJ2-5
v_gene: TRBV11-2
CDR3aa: CASSLGTAEETQYF
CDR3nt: TGTGCCAGCAGCTTAGGGACAGCCGAAGAGACCCAGTACTTC

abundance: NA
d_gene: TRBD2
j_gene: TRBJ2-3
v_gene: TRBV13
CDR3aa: CASSLGSFLAGGDDTQYF
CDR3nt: TGTGCCAGCAGCTTAGGGTCTTTTCTAGCGGGAGGGGACGATACGCAGTATTTT

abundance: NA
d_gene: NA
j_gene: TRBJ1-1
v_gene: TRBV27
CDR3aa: CASSPKGGWTEAFF
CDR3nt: TGTGCCAGCAGCCCTAAAGGGGGATGGACTGAAGCTTTCTTT

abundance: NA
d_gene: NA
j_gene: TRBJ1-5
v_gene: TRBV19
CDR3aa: CASSPKGGGNQPQHF
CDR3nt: TGTGCCAGTAGTCCGAAAGGGGGAGGCAATCAGCCCCAGCATTTT

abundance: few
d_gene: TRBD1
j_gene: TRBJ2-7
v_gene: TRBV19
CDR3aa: CASSILGGQAPYEQYF
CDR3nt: TGTGCCAGTAGTATCCTGGGGGGACAGGCTCCCTACGAGCAGTACTTC

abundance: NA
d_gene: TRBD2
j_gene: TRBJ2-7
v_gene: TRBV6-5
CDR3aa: CASSPSGRPSYEQYF
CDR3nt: TGTGCCAGCAGCCCTAGCGGGAGGCCGTCCTACGAGCAGTACTTC

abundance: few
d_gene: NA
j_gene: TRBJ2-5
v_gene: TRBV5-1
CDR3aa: CASSLGAGQQETQYF
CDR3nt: TGCGCCAGCAGCTTGGGGGCGGGACAGCAAGAGACCCAGTACTTC

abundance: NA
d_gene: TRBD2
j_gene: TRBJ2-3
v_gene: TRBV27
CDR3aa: CASGLAILDTQYF
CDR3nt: TGTGCCAGCGGACTAGCGATTTTGGATACGCAGTATTTT

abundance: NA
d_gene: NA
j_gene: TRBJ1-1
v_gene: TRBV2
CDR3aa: CASSEGGRDMNTEAFF
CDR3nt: TGTGCCAGCAGTGAAGGTGGCAGGGACATGAACACTGAAGCTTTCTTT

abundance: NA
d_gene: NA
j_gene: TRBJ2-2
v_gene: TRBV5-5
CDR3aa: CASSAHRQVTNTGELFF
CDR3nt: TGTGCCAGCAGCGCGCACCGACAGGTCACGAACACCGGGGAGCTGTTTTTT

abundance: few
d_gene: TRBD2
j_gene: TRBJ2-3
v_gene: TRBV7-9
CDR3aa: CASSQSGTLRADTQYF
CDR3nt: TGTGCCAGCAGCCAAAGCGGGACCTTACGGGCAGATACGCAGTATTTT

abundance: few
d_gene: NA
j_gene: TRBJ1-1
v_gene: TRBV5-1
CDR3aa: CASSFLDHRVTTFF
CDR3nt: TGCGCCAGCAGCTTTCTAGATCACAGGGTGACAACTTTCTTT

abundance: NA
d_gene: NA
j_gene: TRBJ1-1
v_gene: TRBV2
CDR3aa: CASSEALQTEAFF
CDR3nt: TGTGCCAGCAGTGAAGCGCTACAGACTGAAGCTTTCTTT

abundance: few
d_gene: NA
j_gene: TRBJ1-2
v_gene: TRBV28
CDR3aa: CASLRPGLHYGYTF
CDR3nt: TGTGCCAGCCTTCGTCCGGGACTCCACTATGGCTACACCTTC

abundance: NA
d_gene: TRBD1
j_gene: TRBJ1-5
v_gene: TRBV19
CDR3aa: CASQIGQGVHQPQHF
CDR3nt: TGTGCCAGTCAGATAGGACAGGGTGTCCATCAGCCCCAGCATTTT

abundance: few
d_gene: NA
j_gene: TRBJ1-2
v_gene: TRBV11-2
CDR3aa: CASRSSGTAVAGYTF
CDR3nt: TGTGCCAGCAGGAGCTCCGGGACTGCTGTCGCGGGCTACACCTTC

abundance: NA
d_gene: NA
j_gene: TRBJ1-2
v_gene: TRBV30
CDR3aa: CAASPGHLYGYTF
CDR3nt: TGTGCCGCATCCCCAGGACACCTCTATGGCTACACCTTC

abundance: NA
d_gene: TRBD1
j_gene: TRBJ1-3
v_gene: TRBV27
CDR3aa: CASSPDRGSAGNTIYF
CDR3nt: TGTGCCAGCAGTCCGGACAGGGGATCAGCGGGAAACACCATATATTTT

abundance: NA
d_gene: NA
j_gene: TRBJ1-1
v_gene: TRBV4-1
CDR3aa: CASSGFLEGNAEAFF
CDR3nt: TGCGCCAGCAGCGGCTTCCTCGAGGGTAACGCTGAAGCTTTCTTT